This T cell receptor (beta chain) was recorded in a study of CD8 T cells in ankylosing spondylitis. Study-wide points: In synovial fluid and blood from reactive arthritis, some motif variants were previously reported.

Making the TCR beta libraries involved quantitative 5'-RACE with molecular barcodes. Each CDR3 protein gets one entry after TCRdb re-called the 5' RACE reads with MiXCR. The profile shows about 140,000 distinct CDR3 sequences, 7% to 9% of them singletons. As to this clonotype: Antigen: not known.

This receptor was identified in a male donor with ankylosing spondylitis. Source material: synovial fluid, either unsorted or a sorted T cell fraction (not recorded which).

This CDR3 is CASSPTGVRDKNIQYF. The CDR3 DNA sequence: TGTGCCAGCAGCCCAACAGGGGTTAGAGACAAAAACATTCAGTACTTC. V and J are TRBV27 and TRBJ2-4, with 7 bases matching TRBD1. Germline CDR1 and CDR2: MNHEY and SMNVEV (reference sequence). The CDR3 has 16 residues. J gave up 3 bases and V 6 bases, and 11 bases lay outside the gene matches.